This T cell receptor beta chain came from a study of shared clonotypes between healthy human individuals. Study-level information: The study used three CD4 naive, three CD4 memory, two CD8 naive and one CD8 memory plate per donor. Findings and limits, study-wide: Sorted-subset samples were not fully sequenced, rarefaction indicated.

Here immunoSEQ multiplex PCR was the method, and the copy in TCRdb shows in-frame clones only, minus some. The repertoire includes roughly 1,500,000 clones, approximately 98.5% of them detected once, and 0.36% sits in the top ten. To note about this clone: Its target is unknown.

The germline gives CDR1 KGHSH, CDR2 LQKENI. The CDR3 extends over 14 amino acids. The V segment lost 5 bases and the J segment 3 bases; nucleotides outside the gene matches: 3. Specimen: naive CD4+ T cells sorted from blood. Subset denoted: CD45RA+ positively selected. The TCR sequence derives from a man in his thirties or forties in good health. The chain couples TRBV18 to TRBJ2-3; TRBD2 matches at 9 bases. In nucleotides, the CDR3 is TGTGCCAGCTCATCTACTAGCGGGACAGATACGCAGTATTTT. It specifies CASSSTSGTDTQYF.